Following are 2 T cell receptor beta chains from one sample sequenced in a study of blood T cell repertoires in COVID-19. Produced via immunoSEQ multiplex PCR; TCRdb's table is partial and in-frame only. There are about 190,000 clones in the sample; 80% occur only once, and roughly 6.7% lies in the top ten. Sequencing used peripheral blood. All receptors derive from a man in his 60s with acute or convalescent COVID-19.

This clone was seen once. The V call is TRBV11-2, the J call TRBJ1-6, with D tentatively TRBD1 (5 bases). V was trimmed by 4 bases and J by 0 bases, leaving 10 bases between them. The CDR3 spans 16 residues. Germline CDR1 and CDR2: SGHAT and FQNNGV. CDR3 nucleotides: TGTGCCAGCAGCTCAGGCGGGGGCTCCTATAATTCACCCCTCCACTTT. Translated: CASSSGGGSYNSPLHF. Full variable domain (missing parts from reference TRBV11-2 and TRBJ1-6): EAGVAQSPRYKIIEKRQSVAFWCNPISGHATLYWYQQILGQGPKLLIQFQNNGVVDDSQLPKDRFSAERLKGVDSTLKIQPAKLEDSAVYLCASSSGGGSYNSPLHFGNGTRLTVT.

This clone was counted only a few times. J is TRBJ1-2 and V is TRBV10-3; D is possibly TRBD1 (5 bases). V lost 4 bases and J lost 1, with 10 bases in between. The CDR3 sequence is 14 residues long. Germline assignment: CDR1 ENHRY and CDR2 SYGVKD. In nucleotides, the CDR3 is TGTGCCATCAGTGCAGGGTTTGATAACTATGGCTACACCTTC. Translating gives CAISAGFDNYGYTF.